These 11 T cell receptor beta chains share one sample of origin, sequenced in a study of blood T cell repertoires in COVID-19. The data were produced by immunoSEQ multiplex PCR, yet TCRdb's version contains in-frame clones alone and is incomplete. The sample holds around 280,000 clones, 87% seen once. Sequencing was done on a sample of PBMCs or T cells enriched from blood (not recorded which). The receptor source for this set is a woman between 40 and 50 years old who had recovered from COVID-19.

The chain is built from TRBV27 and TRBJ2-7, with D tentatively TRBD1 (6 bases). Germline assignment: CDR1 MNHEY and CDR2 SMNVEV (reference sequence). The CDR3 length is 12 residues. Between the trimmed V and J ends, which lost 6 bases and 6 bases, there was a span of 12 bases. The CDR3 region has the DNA TGTGCCAGCAGCCTGCCCAGGGGCGAGCAGTACTTC. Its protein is CASSLPRGEQYF.

This CDR3 is CASRRGSSRPAEETQYF. The CDR3 nucleotides are TGTGCCAGCAGGAGAGGGTCGTCTCGACCCGCCGAAGAGACCCAGTACTTC. The genes are TRBV2 and TRBJ2-5; possibly TRBD2 for D (5 bases). V shed 6 bases and J shed 3 bases, with 23 bases lying between them. The CDR3 consists of 17 residues. Looked up from germline, CDR1 is SNHLY and CDR2 is FYNNEI. The full variable domain, rest sourced from reference TRBV2 and TRBJ2-5, is EPEVTQTPSHQVTQMGQEVILRCVPISNHLYFYWYRQILGQKVEFLVSFYNNEISEKSEIFDDQFSVERPDGSNFTLKIRSTKLEDSAMYFCASRRGSSRPAEETQYFGPGTRLLVL.

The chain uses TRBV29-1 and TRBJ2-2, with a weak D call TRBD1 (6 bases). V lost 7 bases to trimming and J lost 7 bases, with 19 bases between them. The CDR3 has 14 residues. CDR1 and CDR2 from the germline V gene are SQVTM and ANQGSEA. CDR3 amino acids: CSGRAGDARGELFF. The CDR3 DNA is TGCAGCGGTCGGGCAGGGGACGCTCGCGGGGAGCTGTTTTTT.

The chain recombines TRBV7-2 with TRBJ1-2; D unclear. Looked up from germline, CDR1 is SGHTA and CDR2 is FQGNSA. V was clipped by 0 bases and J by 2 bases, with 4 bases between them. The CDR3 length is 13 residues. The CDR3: CASSLAGNYGYTF. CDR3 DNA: TGTGCCAGCAGCTTAGCCGGGAACTATGGCTACACCTTC.

The CDR3 DNA reads as TGTGCCAGCTCACAGTACGGGGAGACCCAGTACTTC. Translation: CASSQYGETQYF. This chain connects TRBV18 to TRBJ2-5; D not certain. The V gene's germline CDR1 is KGHSH and CDR2 LQKENI. V lost 4 bases, J lost 5 bases, and 8 bases lay in between. This CDR3 region has 12 residues.

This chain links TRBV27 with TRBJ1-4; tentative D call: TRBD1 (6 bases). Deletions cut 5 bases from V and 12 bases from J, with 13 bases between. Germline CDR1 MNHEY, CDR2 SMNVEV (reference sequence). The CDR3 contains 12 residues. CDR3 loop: CASSLQGDQLFF. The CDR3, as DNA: TGTGCCAGCAGTCTACAGGGAGATCAACTGTTTTTT.

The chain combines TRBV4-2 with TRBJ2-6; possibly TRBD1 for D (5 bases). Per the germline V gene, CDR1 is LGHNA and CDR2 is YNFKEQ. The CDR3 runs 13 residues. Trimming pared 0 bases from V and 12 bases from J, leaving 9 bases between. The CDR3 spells CASSQEGLVVLTF. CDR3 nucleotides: TGTGCCAGCAGCCAAGAGGGGCTTGTCGTCCTGACTTTC.

In DNA form, the CDR3 reads TGCGCCAGCAGCTTGGTTACGGGACAGAATCCATCCTCTGGGGCCAACGTCCTGACTTTC. Translation gives CASSLVTGQNPSSGANVLTF. The V and J genes are TRBV5-1 and TRBJ2-6; TRBD1 matches 7 bases. This CDR3 is built from 20 residues. J gave up 0 bases and V 0 bases, and 12 bases lay outside the gene matches. The germline V gene encodes CDR1 SGHRS and CDR2 YFSETQ.

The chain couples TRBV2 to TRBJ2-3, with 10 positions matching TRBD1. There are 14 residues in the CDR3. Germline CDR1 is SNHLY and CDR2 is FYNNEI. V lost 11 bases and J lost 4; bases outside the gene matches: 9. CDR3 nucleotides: TGTGCCGGATCCGTGACAGGGGGCCCAGATACGCAGTATTTT. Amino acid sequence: CAGSVTGGPDTQYF.

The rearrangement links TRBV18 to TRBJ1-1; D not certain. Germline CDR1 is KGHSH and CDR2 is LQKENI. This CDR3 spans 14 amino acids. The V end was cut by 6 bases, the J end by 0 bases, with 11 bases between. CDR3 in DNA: TGTGCCAGCTCGCCTAGGATCATGAACACTGAAGCTTTCTTT. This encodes CASSPRIMNTEAFF.

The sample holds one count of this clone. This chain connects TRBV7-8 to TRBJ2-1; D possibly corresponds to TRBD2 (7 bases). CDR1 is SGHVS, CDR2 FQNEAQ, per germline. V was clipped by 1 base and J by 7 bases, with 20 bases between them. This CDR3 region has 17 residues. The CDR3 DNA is TGTGCCAGCAGCTTAGTTCGGGGGGCTAGAATGAGGAATGAGCAGTTCTTC. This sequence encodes CASSLVRGARMRNEQFF.